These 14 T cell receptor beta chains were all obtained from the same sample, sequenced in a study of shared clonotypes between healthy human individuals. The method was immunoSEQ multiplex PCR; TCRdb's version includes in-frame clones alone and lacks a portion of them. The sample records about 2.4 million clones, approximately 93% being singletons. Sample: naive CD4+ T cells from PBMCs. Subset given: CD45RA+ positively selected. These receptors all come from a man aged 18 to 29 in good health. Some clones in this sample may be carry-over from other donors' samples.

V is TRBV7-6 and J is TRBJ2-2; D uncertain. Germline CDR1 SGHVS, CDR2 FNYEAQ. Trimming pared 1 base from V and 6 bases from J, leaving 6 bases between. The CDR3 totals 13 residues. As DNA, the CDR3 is TGTGCCAGCAGCTTAGTTGCGTCCGGGGAGCTGTTTTTT. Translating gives CASSLVASGELFF.

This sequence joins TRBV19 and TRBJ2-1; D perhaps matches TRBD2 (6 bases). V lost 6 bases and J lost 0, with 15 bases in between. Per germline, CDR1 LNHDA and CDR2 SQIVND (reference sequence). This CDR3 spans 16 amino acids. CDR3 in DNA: TGTGCCAGTAGGGAGACAGCGGGTAGCTCCTACAATGAGCAGTTCTTC. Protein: CASRETAGSSYNEQFF. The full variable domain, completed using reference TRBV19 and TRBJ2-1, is DGGITQSPKYLFRKEGQNVTLSCEQNLNHDAMYWYRQDPGQGLRLIYYSQIVNDFQKGDIAEGYSVSREKKESFPLTVTSAQKNPTAFYLCASRETAGSSYNEQFFGPGTRLTVL.

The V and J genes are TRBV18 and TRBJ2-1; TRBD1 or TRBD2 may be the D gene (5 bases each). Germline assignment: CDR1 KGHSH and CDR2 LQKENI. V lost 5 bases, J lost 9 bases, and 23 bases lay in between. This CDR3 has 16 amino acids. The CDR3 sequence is CASSALRDPETIEQFF. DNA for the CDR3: TGTGCCAGCTCAGCTCTCCGGGACCCCGAAACTATTGAGCAGTTCTTC.

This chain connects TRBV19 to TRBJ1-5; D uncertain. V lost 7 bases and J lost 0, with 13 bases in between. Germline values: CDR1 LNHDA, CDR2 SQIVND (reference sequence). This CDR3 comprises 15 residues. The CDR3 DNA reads TGTGCCAGTACGGATTATTCTTATAGCAATCAGCCCCAGCATTTT. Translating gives CASTDYSYSNQPQHF. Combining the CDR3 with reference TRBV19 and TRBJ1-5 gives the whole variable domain DGGITQSPKYLFRKEGQNVTLSCEQNLNHDAMYWYRQDPGQGLRLIYYSQIVNDFQKGDIAEGYSVSREKKESFPLTVTSAQKNPTAFYLCASTDYSYSNQPQHFGDGTRLSIL.

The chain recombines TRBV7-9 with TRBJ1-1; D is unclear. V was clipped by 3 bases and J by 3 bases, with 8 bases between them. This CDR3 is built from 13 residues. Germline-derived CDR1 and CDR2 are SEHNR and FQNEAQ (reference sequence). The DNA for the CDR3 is TGTGCCAGCAGCTTCACTTGGGACACTGAAGCTTTCTTT. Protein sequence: CASSFTWDTEAFF.

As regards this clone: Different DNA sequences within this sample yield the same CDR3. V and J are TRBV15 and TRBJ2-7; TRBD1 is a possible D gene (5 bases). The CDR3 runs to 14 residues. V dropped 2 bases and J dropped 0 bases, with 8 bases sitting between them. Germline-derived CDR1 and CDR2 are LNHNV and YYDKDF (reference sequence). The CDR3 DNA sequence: TGTGCCACCAGCAGACAGGGAAGCTCCTACGAGCAGTACTTC. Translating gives CATSRQGSSYEQYF.

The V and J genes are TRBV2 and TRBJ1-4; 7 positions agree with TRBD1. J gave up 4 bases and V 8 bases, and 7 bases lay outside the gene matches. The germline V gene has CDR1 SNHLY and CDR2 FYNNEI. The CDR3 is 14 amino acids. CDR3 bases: TGTGCCAGCTTATCGACAGGGCGTAATGAAAAACTGTTTTTT. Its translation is CASLSTGRNEKLFF.

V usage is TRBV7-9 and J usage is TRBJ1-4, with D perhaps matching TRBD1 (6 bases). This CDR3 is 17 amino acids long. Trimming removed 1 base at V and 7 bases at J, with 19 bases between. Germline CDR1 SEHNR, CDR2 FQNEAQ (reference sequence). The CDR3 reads CASSLVDLGGLIEKLFF. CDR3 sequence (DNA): TGTGCCAGCAGCTTAGTAGATTTGGGGGGCCTAATTGAAAAACTGTTTTTT.

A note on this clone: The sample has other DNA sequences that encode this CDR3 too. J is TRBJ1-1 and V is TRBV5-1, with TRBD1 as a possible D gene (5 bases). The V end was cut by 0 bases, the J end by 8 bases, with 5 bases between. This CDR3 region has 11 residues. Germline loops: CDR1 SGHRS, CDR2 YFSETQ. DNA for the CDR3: TGCGCCAGCAGCTTGGGACAGGAAGCTTTCTTT. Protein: CASSLGQEAFF.

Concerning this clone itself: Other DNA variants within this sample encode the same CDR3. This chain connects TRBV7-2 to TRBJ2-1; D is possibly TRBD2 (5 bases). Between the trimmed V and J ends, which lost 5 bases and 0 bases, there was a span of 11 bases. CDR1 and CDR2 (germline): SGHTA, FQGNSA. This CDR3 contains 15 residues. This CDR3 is CASSPLAGSYNEQFF. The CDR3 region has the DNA TGTGCCAGCAGCCCTCTCGCGGGCTCCTACAATGAGCAGTTCTTC.

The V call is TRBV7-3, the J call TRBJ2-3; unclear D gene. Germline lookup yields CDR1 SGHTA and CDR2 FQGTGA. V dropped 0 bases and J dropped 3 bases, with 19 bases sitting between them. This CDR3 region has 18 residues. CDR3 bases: TGTGCCAGCAGCTTAACCCATTTTTTGGAGCTTGGGACAGATACGCAGTATTTT. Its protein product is CASSLTHFLELGTDTQYF.

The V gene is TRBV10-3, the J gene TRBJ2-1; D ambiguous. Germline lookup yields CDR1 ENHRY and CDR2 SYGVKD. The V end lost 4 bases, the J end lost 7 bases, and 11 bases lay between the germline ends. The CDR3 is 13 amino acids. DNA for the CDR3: TGTGCCATCAGTGCGGGCTACCCGAATGAGCAGTTCTTC. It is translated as CAISAGYPNEQFF.

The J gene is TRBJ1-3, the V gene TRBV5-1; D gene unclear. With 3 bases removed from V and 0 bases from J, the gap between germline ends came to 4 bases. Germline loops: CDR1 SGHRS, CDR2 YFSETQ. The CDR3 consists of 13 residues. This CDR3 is CASSSLSGNTIYF. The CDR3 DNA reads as TGCGCCAGCAGCTCCCTCTCTGGAAACACCATATATTTT. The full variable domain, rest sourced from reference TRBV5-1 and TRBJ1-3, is KAGVTQTPRYLIKTRGQQVTLSCSPISGHRSVSWYQQTPGQGLQFLFEYFSETQRNKGNFPGRFSGRQFSNSRSEMNVSTLELGDSALYLCASSSLSGNTIYFGEGSWLTVV.

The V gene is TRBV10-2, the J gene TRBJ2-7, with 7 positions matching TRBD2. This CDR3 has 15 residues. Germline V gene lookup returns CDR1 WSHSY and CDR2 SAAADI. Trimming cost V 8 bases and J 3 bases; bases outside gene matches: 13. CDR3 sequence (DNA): TGCGCCAGCGGAAATAGCGGGCGAGGCCTCTACGAGCAGTACTTC. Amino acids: CASGNSGRGLYEQYF.